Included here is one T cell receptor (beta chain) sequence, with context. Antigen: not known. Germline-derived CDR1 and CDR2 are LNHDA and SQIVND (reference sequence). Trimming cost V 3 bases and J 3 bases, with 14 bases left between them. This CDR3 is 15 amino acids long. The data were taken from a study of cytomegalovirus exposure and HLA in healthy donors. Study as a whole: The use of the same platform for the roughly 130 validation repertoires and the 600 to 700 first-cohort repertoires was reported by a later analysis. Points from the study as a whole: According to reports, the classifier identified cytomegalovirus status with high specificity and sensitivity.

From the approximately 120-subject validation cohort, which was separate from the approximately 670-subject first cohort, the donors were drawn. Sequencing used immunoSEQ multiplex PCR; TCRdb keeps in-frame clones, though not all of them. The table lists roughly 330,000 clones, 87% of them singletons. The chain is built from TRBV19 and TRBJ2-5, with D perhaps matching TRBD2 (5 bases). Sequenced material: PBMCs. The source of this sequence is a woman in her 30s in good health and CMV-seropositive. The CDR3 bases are TGTGCCAGTAGTATCTTCGGCGACTACGAAGAGACCCAGTACTTC. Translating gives CASSIFGDYEETQYF.